A selection of T cell receptor beta chains follows, all from one sample in a study of blood T cell repertoires in COVID-19. Only in-frame clones appear in the TCRdb table, and some are missing; sequencing was by immunoSEQ multiplex PCR. The profile shows under 200,000 clones, almost 85% of them singletons. Material for sequencing was PBMCs or T cells enriched from blood (not recorded which). These receptors were taken from a man aged 50 or older who had recovered from COVID-19. Each CDR3 is given with its conserved first and last residue. The D gene is left open where the match is weak. Where a row states a size, it is once, few, many or the class of an expanded clone; other rows omit it.

TRBJ1-1 | NA | TRBV19 | NA | TGTGCCAGTAGTAGGGGCACCGGGACAAGTGAAGCTTTCTTT | CASSRGTGTSEAFF
TRBJ2-5 | NA | TRBV11-1 | TRBD2 | TGTGCCAGCAGCCCGGGACTAGCCAGGGAGACCCAGTACTTC | CASSPGLARETQYF
TRBJ1-2 | NA | TRBV3-1/TRBV3-2 | TRBD1 | TGTGCCAGCAGCCACTGGGACAGGCCTGGAGGCTACACCTTC | CASSHWDRPGGYTF
TRBJ2-7 | NA | TRBV11-2 | NA | TGTGCCAGCAGTTCGTTGGGACTTCGGTACGAGCAGTACTTC | CASSSLGLRYEQYF
TRBJ1-2 | once | TRBV2 | NA | TGTGCCAGCAGTGAATACTTAGCTAACTATGGCTACACCTTC | CASSEYLANYGYTF
TRBJ1-2 | once | TRBV5-4 | TRBD1 | TGTGCCAGCAGCCACGGACAGGGGGGTAGGGGCTACACCTTC | CASSHGQGGRGYTF
TRBJ2-3 | NA | TRBV3-1/TRBV3-2 | TRBD1 | TGTGCCAGCAGCCAAGGGGACAGGGGTAAGCGAGATACGCAGTATTTT | CASSQGDRGKRDTQYF
TRBJ2-5 | NA | TRBV5-1 | NA | TGCGCCAGCAGCTTGGTTGCAGGGGCCCAAGAGACCCAGTACTTC | CASSLVAGAQETQYF
TRBJ1-1 | NA | TRBV5-1 | NA | TGCGCCAGCAGCTTGGGGGCAGGGCAGAACACTGAAGCTTTCTTT | CASSLGAGQNTEAFF
TRBJ2-5 | NA | TRBV15 | NA | TGTGCCACCAGCACCCGCCTCTCGGGGGAAGGAGAGACCCAGTACTTC | CATSTRLSGEGETQYF
TRBJ1-5 | NA | TRBV5-5 | NA | TGTGCCAGCAGCTTTGCGGGGCATGGCAATCAGCCCCAGCATTTT | CASSFAGHGNQPQHF
TRBJ1-2 | NA | TRBV5-1 | NA | TGCGCCAGCAGCTTGGAGGGAGACTATGGCTACACCTTC | CASSLEGDYGYTF
TRBJ1-1 | NA | TRBV7-8 | NA | TGTGCCAGTAGCTTCCTGCCGGGGATGAACACTGAAGCTTTCTTT | CASSFLPGMNTEAFF
TRBJ1-6 | NA | TRBV5-1 | NA | TGCGCCAGCAGCTTGGCCCGGTTACAGGGTGGCTCACCCCTCCACTTT | CASSLARLQGGSPLHF
TRBJ1-2 | NA | TRBV2 | NA | TGTGCCAGCAGTGAAGATGGCGAGGCAGGGAAATATGGCTACACCTTC | CASSEDGEAGKYGYTF
TRBJ2-7 | NA | TRBV6-2/TRBV6-3 | TRBD1 | TGTGCCAGCAGCTCAACTAGGGCAGGGGGAGACGAGCAGTACTTC | CASSSTRAGGDEQYF
TRBJ1-3 | NA | TRBV3-1/TRBV3-2 | NA | TGTGCCAGCAGCCGCGAGGGCCGAAACACCATATATTTT | CASSREGRNTIYF
TRBJ2-7 | NA | TRBV29-1 | TRBD2 | TGCAGCGTTTTCGGGGGGTACGAGCAGTACTTC | CSVFGGYEQYF
TRBJ2-7 | NA | TRBV7-2 | NA | TGTGCCAGCAGGAGAGGGGGAGGGGTTTCCTACGAGCAGTACTTC | CASRRGGGVSYEQYF
TRBJ2-2 | once | TRBV5-4 | NA | TGTGCCAGCAGCTTGGAGGCGGCGAACACCGGGGAGCTGTTTTTT | CASSLEAANTGELFF
TRBJ2-1 | NA | TRBV2 | NA | TGTGCCAGCAGTCAAGACAGCTCCTACAATGAGCAGTTCTTC | CASSQDSSYNEQFF
TRBJ1-5 | NA | TRBV7-9 | TRBD1 | TGTGCCAGCAGCTTGGGACAGGGGGCGTCCGGGGCCCAGCATTTT | CASSLGQGASGAQHF
TRBJ1-2 | NA | TRBV14 | TRBD1 | TGTGCCAGCAGCCAAGATTGGGGGACAGGCTATGGCTACACCTTC | CASSQDWGTGYGYTF
TRBJ1-4 | few | TRBV21-1 | NA | TGTGCCAGCAGCAAGCAGGGGACTAATGAAAAACTGTTTTTT | CASSKQGTNEKLFF
TRBJ2-1 | NA | TRBV5-1 | NA | TGCGCCACCACCGCGGAGGGCCGGATGGTCAATGAGCAGTTCTTC | CATTAEGRMVNEQFF
TRBJ1-1 | NA | TRBV11-3 | NA | TGTGCCAGCAGCAGACAGAGGAACACTGAAGCTTTCTTT | CASSRQRNTEAFF
TRBJ2-1 | NA | TRBV5-4 | TRBD2 | TGTGCCAGCAGCCTGTTAACGGGACTAGACTATGAGCAGTTCTTC | CASSLLTGLDYEQFF
TRBJ2-1 | once | TRBV27 | TRBD2 | TGTGCCAGCAGCTTACGGCCACTAGCGGGGGGATACAATGAGCAGTTCTTC | CASSLRPLAGGYNEQFF
TRBJ1-5 | NA | TRBV2 | NA | TGTGCCAGCCGAGCCCTAGGGGGATATCAGCCCCAGCATTTT | CASRALGGYQPQHF
TRBJ1-6 | few | TRBV11-2 | NA | TGTGCCAGCAGCTTAGACGGGCAGGGGAGTTCACCCCTCCACTTT | CASSLDGQGSSPLHF
TRBJ1-4 | NA | TRBV23-1 | NA | TGCGCCAGCAGTTTGGCCGGGGGGACCGCTTCCCTGTTTTTT | CASSLAGGTASLFF
TRBJ2-2 | once | TRBV7-3 | NA | TGTGCCAGCAGCTTAAATGGGCAGACGAACACCGGGGAGCTGTTTTTT | CASSLNGQTNTGELFF
TRBJ2-5 | once | TRBV25-1 | TRBD2 | TGTGCCAGCAGTGCCTACGGGGGGTACTCTAGGGAGACCCAGTACTTC | CASSAYGGYSRETQYF
TRBJ1-2 | NA | TRBV6-5 | NA | TGTGCCAGCAGGACGACAGGATCTAACTATGGCTACACCTTC | CASRTTGSNYGYTF
TRBJ2-3 | NA | TRBV29-1 | TRBD2 | TGCAGCGCTGGGACTAGCGGGGCTAGCACAGATACGCAGTATTTT | CSAGTSGASTDTQYF
TRBJ1-1 | NA | TRBV19 | NA | TGTGCCAGTAGTATCGGCCAGGGGAACACTGAAGCTTTCTTT | CASSIGQGNTEAFF
TRBJ1-4 | NA | TRBV6-5 | TRBD1 | TGTGCCAGCAGCGGACAGGAGAATGAAAAACTGTTTTTT | CASSGQENEKLFF
TRBJ2-2 | NA | TRBV20-1 | NA | TGCAGTGCTAGTTCCGAGACAGGGAACACCGGGGAGCTGTTTTTT | CSASSETGNTGELFF
TRBJ2-1 | NA | TRBV5-1 | TRBD2 | TGCGCCAGCAGCAAGGCCGGGACTAGCGGTTACAATGAGCAGTTCTTC | CASSKAGTSGYNEQFF
TRBJ1-2 | NA | TRBV7-3 | TRBD1 | TGTGCCAGCAGCCCCGGGACAGGGCTTGGAGGCTACACCTTC | CASSPGTGLGGYTF
TRBJ2-1 | once | TRBV11-2 | TRBD2 | TGTGCCAGCAGCTTAGAGGGACTAGCGGGGAAGAATGAGCAGTTCTTC | CASSLEGLAGKNEQFF
TRBJ2-7 | NA | TRBV4-1 | NA | TGCGCCAGCAGCAATAAAGACAGCAACCACTACGGGCAGTACTTC | CASSNKDSNHYGQYF
TRBJ2-7 | NA | TRBV27 | NA | TGTGCCAGCAGTTCACTGGGAGCACAGAGGGAGTACTTC | CASSSLGAQREYF
TRBJ1-5 | NA | TRBV21-1 | NA | TGTGCCAGCAGCAAAGACGCGACAGGCCGCAATCAGCCCCAGCATTTT | CASSKDATGRNQPQHF
TRBJ2-7 | NA | TRBV4-2 | NA | TGTGCCAGCAGCCAACCCGGACTTTCCTACGAGCAGTACTTC | CASSQPGLSYEQYF
TRBJ2-3 | NA | TRBV30 | TRBD2 | TGTGCCTGGAGTGTACTAGCGGGGGGGCCGACAGATACGCAGTATTTT | CAWSVLAGGPTDTQYF